The sequence of this T cell receptor beta chain was determined in a study of control samples from healthy donors and cancer patients (dated by TCRdb to 2019 to 2021). The library was produced with the immunoSEQ multiplex PCR assay. TCRdb re-hosts the immuneACCESS table, in-frame sequences only. Its copies lack some clones; in the studies checked, an unresolved V gene accounts for under half of them, and the cause for the rest is not known. The sample yields some 150,000 clones; 85% to 95% were counted once. Of the sample, over 10% is held by the ten largest clones. About this clone: Its antigen has not been determined. Base qualities are not recorded, but no much larger clone differs from it by a single base.

Including the terminal cysteine and phenylalanine, the CDR3 comprises 13 residues. Left in the record is the CDR3 DNA by itself, 39 bases read in frame from the first base. The V end loses 6 bases and the J end loses 5 bases, and a stretch of 13 bases separates them. From a lookup of the germline V gene, CDR1 and CDR2 are MNHEY and SVGAGI. The source of this sequence is a man aged 35 to 55 in good health. In this chain, TRBV6-5 is recombined with TRBJ1-1; no D segment can be confidently identified. The sample consisted of blood. The nucleotide sequence is TGTGCCAGCAGGTCGGACTTGGGGACTGAAGCTTTCTTT. Translated, it gives CASRSDLGTEAFF.